The present T cell receptor (beta chain) was sequenced within a study of T cell responses to AZD1222 COVID-19 vaccine. With regard to this clone: Its target is not known.

Study-wide results and caveats: Baseline seropositivity occurred in only a handful of AZD1222 recipients. Dominant CD4 TCR responses targeted spike regions 160-218 and 743-854.

Germline V gene lookup returns CDR1 LNHDA and CDR2 SQIVND (reference sequence). The CDR3 is 13 amino acids. The V end lost 5 bases, the J end lost 2 bases, and 8 bases lay between the germline ends. Some clones are missing from TCRdb's copy, which holds only in-frame ones; the method was immunoSEQ multiplex PCR. The sample holds approximately 170,000 clones, around 93% seen once. The material sequenced was peripheral blood, taken on day 0 of AZD1222 vaccination. The sequence was collected from an adult in good health. V gene TRBV19 combines with J gene TRBJ2-3; D call uncertain. The CDR3 region has the DNA TGTGCCAGTAGTTTCGGTATCACAGATACGCAGTATTTT. This sequence encodes CASSFGITDTQYF.